The TCR beta chain under discussion was sequenced for a study of CD8 T cells in ankylosing spondylitis. Study-level findings and limits: Matched ankylosing spondylitis synovial fluid reportedly showed significant enrichment of disease-linked clones. Clones linked to disease, bearing a CD8+ phenotype, were relatively rare in peripheral blood.

The CDR3 totals 15 residues. Germline V gene lookup returns CDR1 SGHRS and CDR2 YFSETQ. The junction had 7 bases not matched to a gene; V was cut back by 1 base and J by 5 bases. Generation of TCR beta libraries employed quantitative 5'-RACE incorporating molecular barcodes. TCRdb independently ran MiXCR on the 5' RACE reads; one entry per CDR3 protein. The sample carries 250,000 to 350,000 distinct CDR3 sequences, 15% to 20% recorded once. This clonotype was detected a few times. Its antigen is undetermined. This clonotype was obtained from a male donor with ankylosing spondylitis or in good health (not recorded which). The chain carries TRBV5-1 and TRBJ2-3; 7 nucleotides match TRBD2. The sample was blood, either unsorted or a sorted T cell fraction (not recorded which). The CDR3 DNA reads TGCGCCAGCAGCTTGCGAGCGGGAATGGAAGATACGCAGTATTTT. This gives the protein CASSLRAGMEDTQYF.